This record covers a single T cell receptor (beta chain). Its antigen is still unknown. Per germline, CDR1 SGHNT and CDR2 YENEEA. V lost 6 bases and J 0 bases, leaving 12 bases between the germline ends. This CDR3 region has 15 residues. These data belong to a study of shared clonotypes between healthy human individuals. For the study at large: For every donor, three CD4 naive, three CD4 memory, two CD8 naive and one CD8 memory plates were used. Study outcomes and limitations: Memory subsets had estimated richness that was generally smaller than that of naive subsets.

The authors loaded about 200 ng DNA, tens of thousands of T cell genomes, into sorted-subset replicate PCRs. Generated by immunoSEQ multiplex PCR, the TCRdb table keeps only in-frame clones and is missing some. The data hold hundreds of thousands of clones, with about two thirds observed a single time. The receptor comes from a woman aged 25-40 years in good health. The J gene is TRBJ2-1, the V gene TRBV11-3; D may be TRBD1 or TRBD2 (5 bases each). Sequencing used memory CD4+ T cells sorted from blood. Described subset: CD45RA-negative fraction. The CDR3 spells CASSLRGASYNEQFF. CDR3 in DNA: TGTGCCAGCAGTTTAAGAGGGGCCTCCTACAATGAGCAGTTCTTC.